The 23 T cell receptor beta chains in this list originate from one sample, sequenced in a study of cytomegalovirus exposure and HLA in healthy donors. In the PCR, 60 Vbeta and 13 Jbeta primers were used. Sequencing was performed with immunoSEQ multiplex PCR; in TCRdb, only in-frame clones are kept and a portion is missing. The sample includes about 200,000 clones, more than 80% seen only once; the top ten take 2.5% to 3%. The specimen was PBMCs. Every receptor here comes from a man aged 25-40 years in good health and CMV-seronegative.

The sample holds one count of this clone. The genes are TRBV11-2 and TRBJ2-7; 10 bases line up with TRBD1. Germline trimming cut 4 bases from V and 7 bases from J; bases unmatched to any gene: 13. The CDR3 sequence is 16 residues long. Per germline, CDR1 SGHAT and CDR2 FQNNGV. The CDR3 DNA follows: TGTGCCAGCAGCTCACTCCGGGACAGGGGTCAGGGGGAGCAGTACTTC. It is translated as CASSSLRDRGQGEQYF.

The V gene is TRBV13, the J gene TRBJ2-3; 13 bases align to TRBD2. This CDR3 comprises 15 residues. After removal of 7 bases from V and 0 bases from J, the junction contained 1 base not matched to a gene. Germline CDR1 and CDR2: PRHDT and FYEKMQ (reference sequence). Here the CDR3 DNA reads TGTGCCAGCAAACTAGCGGGGGGGAGCACAGATACGCAGTATTTT. Translated: CASKLAGGSTDTQYF.

This clone was seen a single time. The chain couples TRBV4-1 to TRBJ2-7; the D gene is possibly TRBD1 (6 bases). Trimming left V 0 bases short and J 3 bases short, with 12 bases between. Germline CDR1 reads MGHRA; CDR2 reads YSYEKL. This CDR3 has 15 amino acids. The chain's CDR3 is CASSQDSSRGYEQYF. The CDR3 DNA is TGCGCCAGCAGCCAAGACTCAAGCAGGGGCTACGAGCAGTACTTC.

The rearrangement links TRBV7-9 to TRBJ2-7; D gene uncertain. The CDR3 contains 13 residues. The V and J ends lost 2 bases and 3 bases respectively, with 8 bases between them. The germline V gene has CDR1 SEHNR and CDR2 FQNEAQ (reference sequence). Here the CDR3 reads CASSLPGLYEQYF. The CDR3 DNA follows: TGTGCCAGCAGCTTACCAGGTCTCTACGAGCAGTACTTC.

This CDR3 is CASSRAGTGTYEQYF. Here the CDR3 DNA reads TGTGCCAGCAGTCGAGCCGGGACAGGGACCTACGAGCAGTACTTC. This chain uses TRBV6-1 with TRBJ2-7; 9 nucleotides match TRBD1. The J segment lost 2 bases and the V segment lost 5 bases, leaving 7 bases of the junction unmatched. Germline V gene lookup returns CDR1 MNHNS and CDR2 SASEGT. This CDR3 contains 15 residues.

V usage is TRBV9 and J usage is TRBJ2-7; 8 bases map to TRBD1. The CDR3 is 16 amino acids. J gave up 5 bases and V 2 bases, and 12 bases lay outside the gene matches. CDR1 is SGDLS, CDR2 YYNGEE, per germline. CDR3 DNA sequence: TGTGCCAGCAGCGTGGGGACAGGACCCCTCGTGAACGAGCAGTACTTC. Its translation: CASSVGTGPLVNEQYF.

This clone has a handful of counts. This sequence joins TRBV11-2 and TRBJ2-7; D is uncertain. The CDR3 has 13 residues. V lost 1 base and J lost 2, with 6 bases in between. Germline CDR1 and CDR2: SGHAT and FQNNGV. This CDR3 reads CASSLVRTYEQYF. CDR3 DNA sequence: TGTGCCAGCAGCTTAGTGCGAACCTACGAGCAGTACTTC.

The genes are TRBV4-1 and TRBJ2-3, with D perhaps matching TRBD2 (6 bases). The CDR3 is 16 amino acids. CDR1 is MGHRA, CDR2 YSYEKL, per germline. With 2 bases removed from V and 0 bases from J, the gap between germline ends came to 12 bases. CDR3 DNA: TGCGCCAGCAGCCAACTATCTAGCGCCAGCACAGATACGCAGTATTTT. It translates to CASSQLSSASTDTQYF.

This rearrangement joins TRBV15 to TRBJ1-1; D gene ambiguous. The V and J ends lost 0 bases and 0 bases respectively, with 5 bases between them. The CDR3 spans 14 residues. CDR1 and CDR2 from the germline V gene are LNHNV and YYDKDF (reference sequence). DNA for the CDR3: TGTGCCACCAGCAGAGATTCTGTGAACACTGAAGCTTTCTTT. Its protein is CATSRDSVNTEAFF.

The chain employs TRBV5-4 and TRBJ1-1, with TRBD1 matching over 7 bases. The V and J ends lost 4 bases and 7 bases, in that order; junction bases with no gene match: 4. Germline loops: CDR1 SGHNT, CDR2 YYREEE (reference sequence). CDR3 length: 12 amino acids. The CDR3 sequence is CASSGDRDEAFF. CDR3 DNA sequence: TGTGCCAGCAGCGGCGACAGGGATGAAGCTTTCTTT.

The gene calls are TRBV2 and TRBJ1-5; TRBD1 aligns across 9 bases. This CDR3 has 15 amino acids. From germline, CDR1 is SNHLY and CDR2 FYNNEI. The junction had 3 bases not matched to a gene; V was cut back by 6 bases and J by 0 bases. CDR3 nucleotide sequence: TGTGCCAGCAGGGGGGACAGGGTTAGCAATCAGCCCCAGCATTTT. Protein: CASRGDRVSNQPQHF.

DNA of the CDR3: TGTGCCAGCAGCAGGACAGGGAACACCGGGGAGCTGTTTTTT. This codes for CASSRTGNTGELFF. The chain carries TRBV25-1 and TRBJ2-2; TRBD1 matches at 7 bases. This CDR3 is 14 amino acids long. The germline V gene has CDR1 MGHDK and CDR2 SYGVNS. The ends lost 6 bases at V and 1 base at J; junction bases unmatched: 2.

This clone was observed a handful of times. The junction shows a germline mismatch at one end, possibly a read error. V usage is TRBV7-2 and J usage is TRBJ2-6, with 7 bases aligning to TRBD1. The germline CDR1 and CDR2 sequences are SGHTA and FQGNSA. This CDR3 comprises 18 residues. The CDR3 coding sequence is TGTGCCAGCACCAAGAAGGGCAGGGGGATCTCCGGGGCCAGCGTCCTGACTTTC. Its protein product is CASTKKGRGISGASVLTF.

This rearrangement joins TRBV7-9 to TRBJ2-5, with TRBD2 matching over 10 bases. The germline CDR1 and CDR2 sequences are SEHNR and FQNEAQ (reference sequence). After removal of 7 bases from V and 5 bases from J, the junction contained 10 bases not matched to a gene. This CDR3 spans 15 amino acids. The CDR3 DNA sequence: TGTGCCAGCACCCAGGGGCTAGCGGGGGCGGAGACCCAGTACTTC. Amino acids: CASTQGLAGAETQYF.

The CDR3 spells CASSLASGGMAETQYF. The CDR3 coding sequence is TGTGCCAGCAGCTTAGCTAGCGGGGGAATGGCGGAGACCCAGTACTTC. The rearrangement joins TRBV7-3 to TRBJ2-5; TRBD2 agrees at 10 bases. The germline V gene encodes CDR1 SGHTA and CDR2 FQGTGA. J was trimmed by 5 bases and V by 2 bases; bases with no gene match: 8. The CDR3 covers 16 residues.

This clone was observed a single time. V and J are TRBV6-6 and TRBJ1-4, with D maybe TRBD1 (6 bases). The CDR3 runs 15 residues. V dropped 2 bases and J dropped 7 bases, with 14 bases sitting between them. Germline loops: CDR1 MNHNY, CDR2 SVGAGI (reference sequence). The CDR3 protein is CASSYRGARGEKLFF. CDR3 coding DNA: TGTGCCAGCAGTTACCGGGGGGCGCGGGGTGAAAAACTGTTTTTT.

Regarding this clone: Relative to the germline gene, one junction end is altered; a read error may explain this. The chain recombines TRBV2 with TRBJ2-6, with 7 bases fitting TRBD1. The CDR3 covers 16 residues. The germline V gene has CDR1 SNHLY and CDR2 FYNNEI. The CDR3 DNA reads as TGTGCCAGCAGGCCTTCAGGGGGAAATGGGGCCAGCGTCCTGACTTTC. Encoded protein: CASRPSGGNGASVLTF.

The chain employs TRBV9 and TRBJ2-7, with D maybe TRBD2 (5 bases). The CDR3 spans 12 residues. The germline V and J ends were trimmed by 4 bases and 6 bases, with 11 bases remaining between them. CDR1 and CDR2 (germline): SGDLS, YYNGEE. CDR3 DNA: TGTGCCAGCAGCCTTCATGGAGGCGAGCAGTACTTC. The encoded protein is CASSLHGGEQYF. Complete variable domain (other parts from reference TRBV9 and TRBJ2-7): DSGVTQTPKHLITATGQRVTLRCSPRSGDLSVYWYQQSLDQGLQFLIQYYNGEERAKGNILERFSAQQFPDLHSELNLSSLELGDSALYFCASSLHGGEQYFGPGTRLTVT.

This rearrangement joins TRBV19 to TRBJ1-5, with D unresolved. This CDR3 is 15 amino acids long. From germline, CDR1 is LNHDA and CDR2 SQIVND (reference sequence). V was clipped by 7 bases and J by 0 bases, with 13 bases between them. CDR3 coding DNA: TGTGCCAGTACCCCTCAGGTTATTAGCAATCAGCCCCAGCATTTT. Its translation: CASTPQVISNQPQHF.

This sequence joins TRBV6-1 and TRBJ2-7; weak D call: TRBD1 (6 bases). The CDR3 runs 14 residues. Germline V CDR1 and CDR2: MNHNS, SASEGT. Deletions cut 8 bases from V and 0 bases from J, with 14 bases between. This CDR3 reads CASLSYRDSYEQYF. CDR3 DNA: TGTGCCAGCCTTAGCTACAGGGACTCCTACGAGCAGTACTTC.

This clone showed up just a few times. The genes are TRBV28 and TRBJ1-4; perhaps TRBD1 as D (6 bases). The CDR3 extends over 12 amino acids. V dropped 1 base and J dropped 16 bases, with 13 bases sitting between them. CDR1 is MDHEN, CDR2 SYDVKM, per germline. In nucleotides, the CDR3 is TGTGCCAGCAGTTTATCCTCTACAGGGAAGTTTTTT. Protein: CASSLSSTGKFF. Full variable domain (rest looked up from reference TRBV28 and TRBJ1-4): DVKVTQSSRYLVKRTGEKVFLECVQDMDHENMFWYRQDPGLGLRLIYFSYDVKMKEKGDIPEGYSVSREKKERFSLILESASTNQTSMYLCASSLSSTGKFFGSGTQLSVL.

The chain combines TRBV7-2 with TRBJ2-4; possible D gene TRBD1, 6 bases. CDR3 length equals 18 residues. Trimming took 0 bases from V and 0 from J, leaving 15 bases between them. From germline, CDR1 is SGHTA and CDR2 FQGNSA. CDR3 sequence (DNA): TGTGCCAGCAGCTTAGCCATAGGGGGAGAGATAGCCAAAAACATTCAGTACTTC. This translates into CASSLAIGGEIAKNIQYF.

Of note for this clone: Other DNA sequences within the sample encode an identical CDR3. This chain joins TRBV7-2 and TRBJ2-2; TRBD1 matches at 11 bases. This CDR3 has 16 residues. Germline CDR1 is SGHTA and CDR2 is FQGNSA. Trimming at V came to 5 bases and at J to 2 bases, leaving 4 bases not matched to a gene. The CDR3 DNA reads TGTGCCAGCAGCCTCCGGACAGGGGGCAACACCGGGGAGCTGTTTTTT. This codes for CASSLRTGGNTGELFF.